This T cell receptor beta chain was identified during a study of T-cell memory formation after mild COVID-19. V lost 0 bases, J lost 2 bases, and 15 bases lay in between. Germline lookup yields CDR1 SGHAT and CDR2 FQNNGV. The CDR3 is 17 residues long. This clonotype was detected only a few times. TCRdb redid the calling of the 5' RACE reads with MiXCR, one entry per CDR3 protein. The profile shows 65,000 to 100,000 distinct CDR3 sequences, about 13% of them singletons. Source material: PBMCs or a T cell subset sorted from them (not recorded which). The TCR was taken from a man aged 18-30 years who had mild COVID-19 (a few samples of this study predate the infection). Cell type and time point are not known. The rearrangement links TRBV11-2 to TRBJ2-3, with a tentative D call TRBD2 (6 bases). CDR3 protein: CASSLDHGTFNTDTQYF. The CDR3, as DNA: TGTGCCAGCAGCTTAGATCACGGGACTTTCAACACAGATACGCAGTATTTT.